This T cell receptor beta chain was documented in a study of CD8+ T cells in alopecia areata. Study at large: The study gave treated patients oral tofacitinib at 5 to 10 mg twice daily. The study, taken as a whole, reports: Throughout tofacitinib, many expanded lesional clones continued to persist in scalp and blood. Lesional scalp exceeded normal scalp in clonality, especially in alopecia totalis/universalis.

cDNA reverse transcribed from extracted RNA served as the sequencing template. The assay was immunoSEQ multiplex PCR, and TCRdb's table has in-frame clones only and misses some. This table holds over 250,000 clones, about 62% found once. About this clone: Its target is unknown.

With 5 bases removed from V and 9 bases from J, the gap between germline ends came to 11 bases. The germline V gene encodes CDR1 MNHEY and CDR2 SVGAGI. This CDR3 is 12 amino acids long. As for treatment: oral pan-JAK inhibitor, 5-10 mg twice daily. This receptor was obtained from a human donor with alopecia areata. The input for sequencing was CD4+ T cells sorted from blood, taken between weeks 51 and 54, from a patient treated with tofacitinib. The chain links TRBV6-5 to TRBJ2-1; D ambiguous. CDR3 nucleotides: TGTGCCAGCAGTGAAGCGATGACTGAGCAGTTCTTC. Its translation is CASSEAMTEQFF.